These 21 T cell receptor beta chains share one sample of origin, sequenced in a study of blood T cell repertoires in COVID-19. TCRdb keeps only in-frame clones here, not all; method: immunoSEQ multiplex PCR. The table lists approximately 200,000 clones, 70% to 85% of them singletons. The sequenced sample was peripheral blood. The receptors were gathered from a woman in her forties or fifties with acute or convalescent COVID-19.

This clone was observed a handful of times. The genes are TRBV7-9 and TRBJ2-3; D is uncertain. Germline V CDR1 and CDR2: SEHNR, FQNEAQ (reference sequence). V was cut by 3 bases and J by 6 bases, with 10 bases left in between. The CDR3 sequence is 13 residues long. The CDR3 DNA sequence: TGTGCCAGCAGCTTCCCTAGTGGGGATACGCAGTATTTT. Residues: CASSFPSGDTQYF.

The genes are TRBV10-2 and TRBJ2-7; 7 nucleotides match TRBD2. This CDR3 region has 15 residues. V was pared by 0 bases and J by 5 bases, with 7 bases of the junction left unmatched. Germline V lookup: CDR1 WSHSY, CDR2 SAAADI. CDR3 DNA sequence: TGCGCCAGCAGTGAGTCCGGCGCAGGGAGGGACGAGCAGTACTTC. It translates to CASSESGAGRDEQYF.

This clone came up once. This chain uses TRBV5-1 with TRBJ1-3; TRBD1 matches at 7 bases. Trimming cost V 6 bases and J 1 base; bases outside gene matches: 10. The CDR3 is made up of 16 amino acids. Germline loops: CDR1 SGHRS, CDR2 YFSETQ. CDR3 nucleotide sequence: TGCGCCAGCACCCCGACAGGGCCCTCGTCTGGAAACACCATATATTTT. It translates to CASTPTGPSSGNTIYF.

The chain carries TRBV6-5 and TRBJ1-2; unclear D gene. The CDR3 contains 15 residues. Germline V gives CDR1 MNHEY, CDR2 SVGAGI. Trimming removed 0 bases at V and 0 bases at J, with 8 bases between. The CDR3 bases are TGTGCCAGCAGTTACTCGAACGCAGCTAACTATGGCTACACCTTC. Protein sequence: CASSYSNAANYGYTF.

This chain links TRBV29-1 with TRBJ1-2, with D possibly matching TRBD1 (5 bases). The CDR3 is 14 residues long. The germline CDR1 and CDR2 sequences are SQVTM and ANQGSEA. V was clipped by 2 bases and J by 7 bases, with 17 bases between them. CDR3 in amino acids: CSVEMGSGGSGYTF. The CDR3 nucleotides read TGCAGCGTTGAAATGGGCAGCGGGGGAAGTGGCTACACCTTC.

The chain couples TRBV27 to TRBJ1-2, with a possible D match to TRBD1 (5 bases). The CDR3 loop spans 15 amino acids. Trimming took 5 bases from V and 4 from J, leaving 17 bases between them. Germline values: CDR1 MNHEY, CDR2 SMNVEV (reference sequence). CDR3 nucleotides: TGTGCCAGCAGTGTTCACTGGGAGGGGTTCTATGGCTACACCTTC. Its protein is CASSVHWEGFYGYTF.

This chain links TRBV3-1 (or the pseudogene TRBV3-2) with TRBJ1-3, with D unresolved. CDR3 length equals 15 residues. Germline V CDR1 and CDR2: LGHDT, YNNKEL (reference sequence). V was cut by 4 bases and J by 0 bases, with 10 bases left in between. The DNA of the CDR3 is TGTGCCAGCAGCCGCCGGTCATCCTCTGGAAACACCATATATTTT. It yields the protein CASSRRSSSGNTIYF.

The chain has TRBV19 and TRBJ2-3; 8 bases fit TRBD1. The CDR3 contains 14 residues. Trimming removed 4 bases from V and 4 bases from J; junction bases left unmatched: 4. CDR1 and CDR2 (germline): LNHDA, SQIVND (reference sequence). CDR3 nucleotides: TGTGCCAGTAGTAGACAGGGGATCCCAGATACGCAGTATTTT. As protein: CASSRQGIPDTQYF.

This chain uses TRBV28 with TRBJ1-1; TRBD1 matches at 8 bases. V lost 5 bases to trimming and J lost 1 base; unmatched junction nucleotides: 9. This CDR3 is 16 amino acids long. CDR1 and CDR2 (germline): MDHEN, SYDVKM. For the CDR3, the DNA is TGTGCCAGCAGTAGTCTTGGGACAGGTCCGAACACTGAAGCTTTCTTT. Protein product: CASSSLGTGPNTEAFF. Complete variable domain (other parts from reference TRBV28 and TRBJ1-1): DVKVTQSSRYLVKRTGEKVFLECVQDMDHENMFWYRQDPGLGLRLIYFSYDVKMKEKGDIPEGYSVSREKKERFSLILESASTNQTSMYLCASSSLGTGPNTEAFFGQGTRLTVV.

Only a few counts were recorded for this clone. The chain combines TRBV9 with TRBJ1-1; TRBD1 matches 8 bases. The CDR3 covers 13 residues. The V and J ends lost 2 bases and 4 bases, in that order; junction bases with no gene match: 1. From germline, CDR1 is SGDLS and CDR2 YYNGEE. Here the CDR3 reads CASSVTGATEAFF. The CDR3 DNA sequence: TGTGCCAGCAGCGTGACAGGGGCCACTGAAGCTTTCTTT.

The rearrangement uses TRBV6-2 or TRBV6-3 and TRBJ1-5; D is unresolved. This CDR3 comprises 15 residues. The V gene's germline CDR1 is MNHEY and CDR2 SVGEGT. With 3 bases removed from V and 2 bases from J, the gap between germline ends came to 11 bases. CDR3 residues: CASSYAGGGNQPQHF. For the CDR3, the DNA is TGTGCCAGCAGTTATGCAGGTGGCGGCAATCAGCCCCAGCATTTT.

CDR3 region: CASSLGTGSYGYTF. The CDR3 DNA is TGTGCCAGCAGCTTAGGGACAGGGAGTTATGGCTACACCTTC. V is TRBV7-2 and J is TRBJ1-2; the match to TRBD1 covers 8 bases. The germline gives CDR1 SGHTA, CDR2 FQGNSA. The CDR3 runs 14 residues. The V gene end was trimmed by 1 base and the J gene end by 5 bases; junction bases not matched to a gene: 3.

V and J are TRBV9 and TRBJ1-2; tentatively, D is TRBD1 (5 bases). Trimming removed 0 bases at V and 8 bases at J, with 23 bases between. CDR3 length equals 17 residues. The germline V gene encodes CDR1 SGDLS and CDR2 YYNGEE. The CDR3 bases are TGTGCCAGCAGCGTAGAACCCCGGGGGTTGGAGGGAGGGGGCTACACCTTC. The encoded protein is CASSVEPRGLEGGGYTF.

This chain links TRBV3-1 (or the pseudogene TRBV3-2) with TRBJ2-3; D unclear. The CDR3 loop spans 14 amino acids. Trimming took off 3 bases at V and 9 bases at J, with 16 bases between the two ends. CDR1 and CDR2 from the germline V gene are LGHDT and YNNKEL (reference sequence). For the CDR3, the DNA is TGTGCCAGCAGCCAGGAGTGGCCCATCGAGACGCAGTATTTT. It codes for CASSQEWPIETQYF.

This clone was observed a handful of times. This CDR3 is CASSYGSTVNYGYTF. CDR3 DNA sequence: TGTGCCAGCAGTTACGGGTCGACAGTTAACTATGGCTACACCTTC. This chain joins TRBV6-2 or TRBV6-3 and TRBJ1-2, with D perhaps TRBD1 (5 bases). The V gene's germline CDR1 is MNHEY and CDR2 SVGEGT. There are 15 residues in the CDR3. V lost 2 bases to trimming and J lost 1 base, with 11 bases between them.

CDR3 sequence reads: CASSGLTGSGNTIYF. The CDR3 DNA follows: TGTGCCAGCAGCGGCCTGACAGGGTCTGGAAACACCATATATTTT. V gene TRBV5-6 combines with J gene TRBJ1-3, with 7 bases identical to TRBD1. CDR3 length: 15 residues. Losses at the gene ends were 4 bases for V and 1 base for J; bases not matched to a gene: 5. CDR1 is SGHDT and CDR2 is YYEEEE in the germline V gene.

The CDR3 DNA reads as TGTGCCAGCAGTTTTGTTTACGGTACGGGAGGGCCGCCGCGGCAGTACTTC. Residues: CASSFVYGTGGPPRQYF. This chain connects TRBV28 to TRBJ2-7; 8 nucleotides match TRBD2. Germline loops: CDR1 MDHEN, CDR2 SYDVKM. Unmatched junction bases numbered 19, after V lost 3 bases and J lost 9 bases. The CDR3 sequence is 17 residues long.

The rearrangement joins TRBV19 to TRBJ2-7; 10 nucleotides align to TRBD2. Germline V gives CDR1 LNHDA, CDR2 SQIVND (reference sequence). The CDR3 has 15 amino acids. V gave up 5 bases and J gave up 0 bases; unmatched junction bases: 4. CDR3 amino acids: CASSSTSGLSYEQYF. The CDR3 DNA reads TGTGCCAGTAGTTCGACTAGCGGGCTCTCCTACGAGCAGTACTTC.

The chain links TRBV7-8 to TRBJ1-5; D gene ambiguous. CDR1 is SGHVS, CDR2 FQNEAQ, per germline. Trimming took 3 bases from V and 3 from J, leaving 9 bases between them. CDR3 length: 14 amino acids. The CDR3 sequence: CASSLRQSNQPQHF. The CDR3 DNA is TGTGCCAGCAGCTTGAGGCAGTCCAATCAGCCCCAGCATTTT.

The chain couples TRBV11-2 to TRBJ1-3, with a possible D match to TRBD1 (5 bases). CDR3 length: 15 residues. The V gene lost 2 bases and the J gene lost 0 bases, with 8 bases spanning the gap. In germline, CDR1 is SGHAT, CDR2 FQNNGV. The CDR3 DNA reads as TGTGCCAGCAGCTTACAGGGTAGCTCTGGAAACACCATATATTTT. Its translation is CASSLQGSSGNTIYF.

This clone was found many times. The chain has TRBV4-3 and TRBJ2-3, with D tentatively TRBD2 (6 bases). CDR1 and CDR2 (germline): LGHNA, YSLEER. This CDR3 contains 17 residues. V was cut by 0 bases and J by 0 bases, with 13 bases left in between. CDR3 residues: CASSQEGRSTSTDTQYF. The CDR3 DNA reads TGCGCCAGCAGCCAAGAAGGGAGGAGTACTAGCACAGATACGCAGTATTTT.